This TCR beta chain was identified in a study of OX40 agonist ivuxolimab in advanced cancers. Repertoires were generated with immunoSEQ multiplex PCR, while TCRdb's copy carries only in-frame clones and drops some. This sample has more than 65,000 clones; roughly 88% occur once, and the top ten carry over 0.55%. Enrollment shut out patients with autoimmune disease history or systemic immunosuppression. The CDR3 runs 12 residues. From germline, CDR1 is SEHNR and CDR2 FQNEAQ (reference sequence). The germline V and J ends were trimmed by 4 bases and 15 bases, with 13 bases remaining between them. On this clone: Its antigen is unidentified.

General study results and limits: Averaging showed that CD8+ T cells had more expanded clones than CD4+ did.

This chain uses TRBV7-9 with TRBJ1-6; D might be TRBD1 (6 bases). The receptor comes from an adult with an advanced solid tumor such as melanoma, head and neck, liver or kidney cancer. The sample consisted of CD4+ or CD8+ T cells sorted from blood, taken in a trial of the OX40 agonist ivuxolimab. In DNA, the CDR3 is TGTGCCAGCAGCTGGGACACCAATATCCTCCACTTT. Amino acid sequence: CASSWDTNILHF. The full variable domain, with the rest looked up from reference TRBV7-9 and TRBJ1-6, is DTGVSQNPRHKITKRGQNVTFRCDPISEHNRLYWYRQTLGQGPEFLTYFQNEAQLEKSRLLSDRFSAERPKGSFSTLEIQRTEQGDSAMYLCASSWDTNILHFGNGTRLTVT.